One sample yielded the 32 T cell receptor beta chains listed below, sequenced in a study of technical replicates of blood from a few donors. Clones were read by immunoSEQ multiplex PCR, and TCRdb kept only the in-frame ones, dropping some. This sample yields 65,000 to 90,000 clones, of which under 99% are seen a single time; approximately 0.21% belongs to the top ten. The sequenced sample consisted of T cells isolated from PBMCs. The receptors come from a human donor in good health.

The rearrangement joins TRBV9 to TRBJ2-1, with D possibly being TRBD1 (6 bases). Germline loops: CDR1 SGDLS, CDR2 YYNGEE. V was shortened by 6 bases and J by 4 bases, with 8 bases between the two germline ends. This CDR3 contains 12 residues. This CDR3 is CASTDRYNEQFF. DNA of the CDR3: TGTGCCAGCACCGACAGGTACAATGAGCAGTTCTTC.

This clone appeared once. The chain uses TRBV4-3 and TRBJ2-3; D perhaps matches TRBD1 (5 bases). Germline V gene lookup returns CDR1 LGHNA and CDR2 YSLEER. The CDR3 is 15 residues long. V was cut by 3 bases and J by 1 base, with 11 bases left in between. The CDR3 sequence: CASSQAGIGTDTQYF. The CDR3 DNA sequence: TGCGCCAGCAGCCAGGCAGGGATAGGCACAGATACGCAGTATTTT.

This chain uses TRBV10-3 with TRBJ2-1; D is perhaps TRBD2 (5 bases). CDR3 length: 15 amino acids. Germline loops: CDR1 ENHRY, CDR2 SYGVKD. V lost 7 bases and J 3 bases, leaving 16 bases between the germline ends. CDR3 nucleotide sequence: TGTGCCATCAAGCCTGTGACGAGCGGCTACAATGAGCAGTTCTTC. Translated, it gives CAIKPVTSGYNEQFF.

The gene calls are TRBV7-2 and TRBJ1-1, with D unresolved. In germline, CDR1 is SGHTA, CDR2 FQGNSA. The length of the CDR3 is 10 residues. Trimming pared 5 bases from V and 10 bases from J, leaving 8 bases between. The DNA for the CDR3 is TGTGCCAGCAGCGGCTTAACAGCTTTCTTT. Protein: CASSGLTAFF.

The J gene is TRBJ2-7, the V gene TRBV5-6; D is perhaps TRBD2 (6 bases). The V end was cut by 1 base, the J end by 4 bases, with 15 bases between. This CDR3 contains 15 residues. The germline CDR1 and CDR2 sequences are SGHDT and YYEEEE. The CDR3 sequence is CASSLIGLARYEQYF. For the CDR3, the DNA is TGTGCCAGCAGCTTGATCGGGCTAGCGAGGTACGAGCAGTACTTC.

Only one count was recorded for this clone. The chain's CDR3 is CASSESSGGAETQYF. For the CDR3, the DNA is TGTGCCAGCAGTGAATCTAGCGGAGGGGCGGAGACCCAGTACTTC. V and J are TRBV6-4 and TRBJ2-5; TRBD2 aligns across 7 bases. V shed 3 bases and J 5 bases; nucleotides not matched to a gene: 9. Germline lookup yields CDR1 MRHNA and CDR2 SNTAGT. The CDR3 is made up of 15 amino acids.

The V and J genes are TRBV6-1 and TRBJ1-1; no firm D call. The CDR3 is 12 residues long. Germline values: CDR1 MNHNS, CDR2 SASEGT. V shed 3 bases and J shed 5 bases, with 7 bases lying between them. This CDR3 reads CASSEGGTEAFF. The CDR3 DNA reads as TGTGCCAGCAGTGAGGGAGGAACTGAAGCTTTCTTT.

This sequence joins TRBV4-3 and TRBJ1-3; TRBD1 matches at 8 bases. With 4 bases clipped from V and 8 bases from J, the junction kept 7 bases outside the gene matches. Germline CDR1 and CDR2: LGHNA and YSLEER. CDR3 length: 14 amino acids. The CDR3 DNA is TGCGCCAGCAGCCCCCGTGGACAGGGACACACCATATATTTT. Its protein product is CASSPRGQGHTIYF.

The V gene is TRBV18, the J gene TRBJ2-5, with TRBD2 as a possible D gene (6 bases). This CDR3 is built from 17 residues. Germline assignment: CDR1 KGHSH and CDR2 LQKENI. V lost 9 bases and J 2 bases, leaving 25 bases between the germline ends. In nucleotides, the CDR3 is TGTGCCAGTTCAGGAAGGGGAGGCAATCCCGAACAAGAGACCCAGTACTTC. It is translated as CASSGRGGNPEQETQYF.

This chain connects TRBV19 to TRBJ1-5, with 7 bases matching TRBD1. J was trimmed by 3 bases and V by 4 bases; bases with no gene match: 6. Germline V gene data show CDR1 as LNHDA and CDR2 as SQIVND (reference sequence). CDR3 length: 15 residues. Here the CDR3 reads CASSTMTGNNQPQHF. For the CDR3, the DNA is TGTGCCAGTAGTACAATGACAGGGAACAATCAGCCCCAGCATTTT.

The rearrangement links TRBV11-2 to TRBJ2-7; possible D gene TRBD1, 6 bases. Trimming took off 3 bases at V and 0 bases at J, with 12 bases between the two ends. Germline CDR1 reads SGHAT; CDR2 reads FQNNGV. The CDR3 loop spans 15 amino acids. The CDR3 DNA reads as TGTGCCAGCAGCTTCAACAGGGCCCCCTCCTACGAGCAGTACTTC. This codes for CASSFNRAPSYEQYF.

The count of this clone is one. The chain has TRBV27 and TRBJ1-1, with D unclear. Germline CDR1 MNHEY, CDR2 SMNVEV (reference sequence). The CDR3 has 14 amino acids. The V end lost 10 bases, the J end lost 2 bases, and 17 bases lay between the germline ends. The CDR3 is CATFRGNFNTEAFF. The DNA of the CDR3 is TGTGCCACCTTTAGAGGGAATTTCAACACTGAAGCTTTCTTT.

The chain has TRBV19 and TRBJ2-2, with a tentative D call TRBD1 (5 bases). Germline V gene sequence: CDR1 LNHDA, CDR2 SQIVND (reference sequence). The CDR3 is made up of 15 amino acids. The germline V and J ends were trimmed by 7 bases and 0 bases, with 12 bases remaining between them. CDR3 sequence (DNA): TGTGCCAGTATTAGACAGCCATCGAACACCGGGGAGCTGTTTTTT. Translated, it gives CASIRQPSNTGELFF.

The chain employs TRBV11-2 and TRBJ2-2; 9 bases are a match to TRBD2. Per germline, CDR1 SGHAT and CDR2 FQNNGV. After removal of 2 bases from V and 2 bases from J, the junction contained 3 bases not matched to a gene. There are 16 residues in the CDR3. CDR3 amino acids: CASSLRLAGNTGELFF. The CDR3 bases are TGTGCCAGCAGCTTACGGCTAGCGGGAAACACCGGGGAGCTGTTTTTT.

This clone was seen only once. The chain joins TRBV5-1 to TRBJ2-1; D is undetermined. V was shortened by 3 bases and J by 6 bases, with 7 bases between the two germline ends. Germline loops: CDR1 SGHRS, CDR2 YFSETQ. The CDR3 length is 12 residues. CDR3: CASSYSINEQFF. The CDR3 region has the DNA TGCGCCAGCAGCTATAGCATCAATGAGCAGTTCTTC. The whole variable domain, filled in from reference TRBV5-1 and TRBJ2-1, reads KAGVTQTPRYLIKTRGQQVTLSCSPISGHRSVSWYQQTPGQGLQFLFEYFSETQRNKGNFPGRFSGRQFSNSRSEMNVSTLELGDSALYLCASSYSINEQFFGPGTRLTVL.

The rearrangement joins TRBV7-9 to TRBJ1-2; 7 nucleotides agree with TRBD1. Looked up from germline, CDR1 is SEHNR and CDR2 is FQNEAQ (reference sequence). With 2 bases clipped from V and 1 base from J, the junction kept 10 bases outside the gene matches. This CDR3 is 17 amino acids long. This CDR3 reads CASSLSAGGTGNYGYTF. CDR3 sequence (DNA): TGTGCCAGCAGCTTATCTGCAGGGGGAACCGGTAACTATGGCTACACCTTC.

This rearrangement joins TRBV7-9 to TRBJ2-3; D is possibly TRBD2 (5 bases). Germline V lookup: CDR1 SEHNR, CDR2 FQNEAQ (reference sequence). The V end lost 1 base, the J end lost 0 bases, and 11 bases lay between the germline ends. This CDR3 has 16 residues. The CDR3 nucleotides are TGTGCCAGCAGCTTAGGAACTAGTTCTAGCACAGATACGCAGTATTTT. The encoded protein is CASSLGTSSSTDTQYF.

J is TRBJ1-1 and V is TRBV28; D is unclear. Per germline, CDR1 MDHEN and CDR2 SYDVKM. CDR3 length equals 11 residues. The V end was cut by 5 bases, the J end by 8 bases, with 9 bases between. CDR3 residues: CASSEQTEAFF. In DNA form, the CDR3 reads TGTGCCAGCAGTGAACAGACGGAAGCTTTCTTT.

This sequence joins TRBV29-1 and TRBJ1-5, with a weak D call TRBD1 (6 bases). CDR1 and CDR2 from the germline V gene are SQVTM and ANQGSEA. Trimming left V 6 bases short and J 2 bases short, with 17 bases between. The CDR3 totals 15 residues. This chain's CDR3 is CSVLTSRGGNQPQHF. The CDR3 region has the DNA TGCAGCGTCCTCACCTCCAGGGGCGGCAATCAGCCCCAGCATTTT.

This chain connects TRBV28 to TRBJ2-5; TRBD2 agrees at 9 bases. After removal of 5 bases from V and 2 bases from J, the junction contained 9 bases not matched to a gene. Per the germline V gene, CDR1 is MDHEN and CDR2 is SYDVKM. CDR3 length: 16 amino acids. The CDR3 spells CASSRIAGAIQETQYF. The CDR3 nucleotides read TGTGCCAGCAGTCGAATAGCGGGAGCGATACAAGAGACCCAGTACTTC.

The J gene is TRBJ2-7, the V gene TRBV29-1, with D maybe TRBD1 (7 bases). The CDR3 totals 16 residues. Trimming removed 0 bases at V and 2 bases at J, with 17 bases between. Germline V gives CDR1 SQVTM, CDR2 ANQGSEA. The CDR3 region has the DNA TGCAGCGTTGAAGATCAGGGCAGGGGGGTTGCCTACGAGCAGTACTTC. Its protein is CSVEDQGRGVAYEQYF.

V and J are TRBV11-3 and TRBJ2-1; D unresolved. Germline lookup yields CDR1 SGHNT and CDR2 YENEEA. V dropped 3 bases and J dropped 0 bases, with 15 bases sitting between them. The CDR3 is 17 residues long. CDR3 nucleotide sequence: TGTGCCAGCAGCTTCCTATCCCTTATAAGCTCCTACAATGAGCAGTTCTTC. This translates into CASSFLSLISSYNEQFF.

This chain links TRBV28 with TRBJ1-1, with D possibly matching TRBD1 (6 bases). Trimming took off 4 bases at V and 0 bases at J, with 12 bases between the two ends. CDR1 MDHEN and CDR2 SYDVKM come from the germline V gene. CDR3 length: 15 residues. CDR3 residues: CASSYFAGVNTEAFF. CDR3 DNA sequence: TGTGCCAGCAGTTATTTCGCAGGGGTGAACACTGAAGCTTTCTTT. Full variable domain (remainder filled in from reference TRBV28 and TRBJ1-1): DVKVTQSSRYLVKRTGEKVFLECVQDMDHENMFWYRQDPGLGLRLIYFSYDVKMKEKGDIPEGYSVSREKKERFSLILESASTNQTSMYLCASSYFAGVNTEAFFGQGTRLTVV.

V gene TRBV7-9 combines with J gene TRBJ2-1; no firm D call. With 5 bases removed from V and 9 bases from J, the gap between germline ends came to 14 bases. The CDR3 is made up of 13 amino acids. Germline values: CDR1 SEHNR, CDR2 FQNEAQ (reference sequence). The DNA of the CDR3 is TGTGCCAGCAGCGTTAAGTCAGCGATTGAGCAGTTCTTC. Amino acids: CASSVKSAIEQFF.

The chain couples TRBV9 to TRBJ1-1, with TRBD1 matching 7 bases. The CDR3 has 15 amino acids. V shed 0 bases, J shed 5 bases, and the junction held 7 bases outside the gene matches. Germline CDR1 reads SGDLS; CDR2 reads YYNGEE. CDR3 region: CASSVEGGGLTEAFF. In DNA, the CDR3 is TGTGCCAGCAGCGTAGAAGGGGGCGGGTTGACTGAAGCTTTCTTT.

This chain links TRBV2 with TRBJ1-1; 8 nucleotides line up with TRBD1. Germline CDR1 reads SNHLY; CDR2 reads FYNNEI. The CDR3 is 14 residues long. With 6 bases clipped from V and 2 bases from J, the junction kept 5 bases outside the gene matches. The CDR3 spells CASRGQEGNTEAFF. CDR3 nucleotides: TGTGCCAGCAGGGGACAGGAAGGTAACACTGAAGCTTTCTTT.

The chain employs TRBV9 and TRBJ1-5, with 11 bases aligning to TRBD1. V was pared by 0 bases and J by 5 bases, with 22 bases of the junction left unmatched. The CDR3 spans 22 residues. Germline V CDR1 and CDR2: SGDLS, YYNGEE. The CDR3 loop is CASSVVRLRGQGVYISYQPQHF. The CDR3 region has the DNA TGTGCCAGCAGCGTAGTCCGGTTGAGGGGACAGGGGGTATATATCTCCTATCAGCCCCAGCATTTT.

This clone was seen once. J is TRBJ2-4 and V is TRBV5-1; 12 positions agree with TRBD2. The CDR3 is made up of 14 amino acids. CDR1 SGHRS and CDR2 YFSETQ come from the germline V gene. V dropped 5 bases and J dropped 5; count of bases not matched to a gene: 2. The CDR3 region is CASRLAGGQNIQYF. Here the CDR3 DNA reads TGCGCCAGCAGACTAGCGGGAGGTCAAAACATTCAGTACTTC.

The chain links TRBV5-1 to TRBJ2-1; D gene unclear. The CDR3 covers 12 residues. CDR1 is SGHRS, CDR2 YFSETQ, per germline. V shed 0 bases and J shed 6 bases, with 4 bases lying between them. The CDR3 region has the DNA TGCGCCAGCAGCTTGGGGCTCAATGAGCAGTTCTTC. It codes for CASSLGLNEQFF.

The chain employs TRBV10-3 and TRBJ2-1, with D tentatively TRBD1 (5 bases). Germline V gene sequence: CDR1 ENHRY, CDR2 SYGVKD. Trimming stripped 5 bases from V and 7 bases from J, with 12 bases between. This CDR3 has 13 residues. This CDR3 reads CAISQLGRNEQFF. For the CDR3, the DNA is TGTGCCATCAGTCAGTTGGGGCGGAATGAGCAGTTCTTC.

This clone has a handful of counts. This rearrangement joins TRBV25-1 to TRBJ1-2, with a possible D match to TRBD1 (5 bases). Germline CDR1 reads MGHDK; CDR2 reads SYGVNS. The CDR3 consists of 13 residues. Trimming cost V 1 base and J 10 bases, with 13 bases left between them. CDR3: CASSESQENDYTF. CDR3 coding DNA: TGTGCCAGCAGTGAATCACAGGAAAATGACTACACCTTC.

V is TRBV5-1 and J is TRBJ1-1, with D perhaps matching TRBD1 (6 bases). This CDR3 is built from 12 residues. V gave up 5 bases and J gave up 4 bases, with 9 bases separating them. The germline V gene encodes CDR1 SGHRS and CDR2 YFSETQ. CDR3 protein: CASRLQGTEAFF. CDR3 DNA sequence: TGCGCCAGCAGACTACAGGGCACTGAAGCTTTCTTT. The variable domain in full, with the rest retrieved from reference TRBV5-1 and TRBJ1-1, is KAGVTQTPRYLIKTRGQQVTLSCSPISGHRSVSWYQQTPGQGLQFLFEYFSETQRNKGNFPGRFSGRQFSNSRSEMNVSTLELGDSALYLCASRLQGTEAFFGQGTRLTVV.